What follows are 5 T cell receptor beta chains derived from one specimen sequenced in a study of blood T cell repertoires in COVID-19. The protocol was immunoSEQ multiplex PCR, while the TCRdb copy is restricted to in-frame clones and leaves out a portion. The table has 200,000 to 250,000 clones, around 84% seen once. The specimen was PBMCs or T cells enriched from blood (not recorded which). These receptors all stem from a woman in her thirties or forties who had recovered from COVID-19.

CDR3 residues: CAISEGMNTEAFF. CDR3 coding DNA: TGTGCCATCAGTGAGGGCATGAACACTGAAGCTTTCTTT. The chain recombines TRBV10-3 with TRBJ1-1; D is unclear. Trimming took off 2 bases at V and 0 bases at J, with 4 bases between the two ends. In germline, CDR1 is ENHRY, CDR2 SYGVKD. CDR3 length: 13 amino acids.

The count of this clone is one. The chain links TRBV19 to TRBJ1-1; TRBD1 aligns across 7 bases. The CDR3 is made up of 13 amino acids. Looked up from germline, CDR1 is LNHDA and CDR2 is SQIVND (reference sequence). The J segment lost 7 bases and the V segment lost 4 bases, leaving 6 bases of the junction unmatched. For the CDR3, the DNA is TGTGCCAGTAGTAGGAGGACAGGCCTTGAAGCTTTCTTT. Encoded protein: CASSRRTGLEAFF.

The chain combines TRBV19 with TRBJ1-1; no firm D call. Trimming shortened V by 3 bases and J by 11 bases, and 19 bases separated the two germline ends. Germline-derived CDR1 and CDR2 are LNHDA and SQIVND (reference sequence). The CDR3 totals 14 residues. The CDR3 is CASSILTDSLEAFF. CDR3 coding DNA: TGTGCCAGTAGTATTCTAACGGACTCCCTAGAGGCTTTCTTT.

This clone was recorded only once. Other DNA sequences in the sample encode the same CDR3. The J gene is TRBJ1-2, the V gene TRBV6-5; 8 bases match TRBD1. Trimming at V came to 5 bases and at J to 4 bases, leaving 3 bases not matched to a gene. The V gene's germline CDR1 is MNHEY and CDR2 SVGAGI. The CDR3 length is 13 residues. The CDR3 DNA sequence: TGTGCCAGCAGTAGGGACAGGTTCTATGGCTACACCTTC. Its translation is CASSRDRFYGYTF.

The chain employs TRBV27 and TRBJ1-6; D perhaps matches TRBD1 (6 bases). CDR3 size: 12 residues. CDR1 and CDR2 (germline): MNHEY, SMNVEV (reference sequence). Deletions cut 0 bases from V and 12 bases from J, with 6 bases between. This chain's CDR3 is CASSLSQGPLHF. In nucleotides, the CDR3 is TGTGCCAGCAGTTTATCACAGGGACCCCTCCACTTT.